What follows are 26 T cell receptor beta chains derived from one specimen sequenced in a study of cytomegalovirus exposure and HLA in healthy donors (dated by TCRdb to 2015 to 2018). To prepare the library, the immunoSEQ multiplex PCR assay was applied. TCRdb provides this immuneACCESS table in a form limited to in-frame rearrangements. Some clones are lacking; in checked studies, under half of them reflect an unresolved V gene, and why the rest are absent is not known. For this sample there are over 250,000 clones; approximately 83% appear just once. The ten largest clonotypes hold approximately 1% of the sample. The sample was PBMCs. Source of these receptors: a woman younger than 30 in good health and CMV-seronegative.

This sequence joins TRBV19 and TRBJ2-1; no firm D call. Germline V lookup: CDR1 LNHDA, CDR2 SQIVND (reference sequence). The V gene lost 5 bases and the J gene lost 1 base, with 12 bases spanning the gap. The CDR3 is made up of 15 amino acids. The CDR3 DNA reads TGTGCCAGTAGTTCGTCCCCTCCTTCCTACAATGAGCAGTTCTTC. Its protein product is CASSSSPPSYNEQFF.

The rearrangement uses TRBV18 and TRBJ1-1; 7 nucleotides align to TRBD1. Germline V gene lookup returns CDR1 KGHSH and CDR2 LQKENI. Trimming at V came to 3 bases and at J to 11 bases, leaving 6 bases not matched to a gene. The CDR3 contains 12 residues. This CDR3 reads CASSPETGNAFF. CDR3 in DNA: TGTGCCAGCTCACCTGAGACAGGGAACGCTTTCTTT.

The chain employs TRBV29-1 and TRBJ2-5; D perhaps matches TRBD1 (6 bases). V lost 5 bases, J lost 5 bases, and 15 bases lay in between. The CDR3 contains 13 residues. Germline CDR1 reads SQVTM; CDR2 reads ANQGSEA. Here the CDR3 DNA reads TGCAGCGTTTTATCAGGGGATCTCGAGACCCAGTACTTC. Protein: CSVLSGDLETQYF.

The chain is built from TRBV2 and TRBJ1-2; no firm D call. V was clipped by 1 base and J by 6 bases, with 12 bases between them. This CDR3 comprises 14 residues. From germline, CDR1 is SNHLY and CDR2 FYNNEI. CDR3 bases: TGTGCCAGCAGTGAAGAGGGAGGAGGAAATGGCTACACCTTC. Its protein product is CASSEEGGGNGYTF.

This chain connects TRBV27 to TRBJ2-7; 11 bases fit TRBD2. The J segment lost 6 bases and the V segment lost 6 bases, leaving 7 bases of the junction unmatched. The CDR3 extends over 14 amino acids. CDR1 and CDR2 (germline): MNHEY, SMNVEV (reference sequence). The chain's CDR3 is CASSQTGLAGEQYF. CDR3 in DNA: TGTGCCAGCAGCCAAACCGGACTAGCGGGCGAGCAGTACTTC.

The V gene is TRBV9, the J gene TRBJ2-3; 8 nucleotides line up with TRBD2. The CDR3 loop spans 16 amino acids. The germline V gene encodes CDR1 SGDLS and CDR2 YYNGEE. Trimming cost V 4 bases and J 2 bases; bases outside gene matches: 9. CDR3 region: CASSLLGTRLTDTQYF. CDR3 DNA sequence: TGTGCCAGCAGCCTCCTGGGGACTAGGCTCACAGATACGCAGTATTTT.

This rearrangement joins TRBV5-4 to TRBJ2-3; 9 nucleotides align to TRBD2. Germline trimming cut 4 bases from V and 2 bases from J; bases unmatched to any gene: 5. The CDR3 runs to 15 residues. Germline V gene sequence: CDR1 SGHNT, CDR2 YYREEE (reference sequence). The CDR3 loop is CASSLRLADTDTQYF. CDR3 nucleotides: TGTGCCAGCAGCCTGAGACTAGCGGACACAGATACGCAGTATTTT.

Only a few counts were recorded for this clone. The CDR3 here is CAWKSRGTTDQPQHF. The CDR3 coding sequence is TGTGCCTGGAAAAGTCGAGGCACAACCGATCAGCCCCAGCATTTT. The V and J genes are TRBV30 and TRBJ1-5; unclear D gene. Germline loops: CDR1 GTSNPN, CDR2 SVGIG (reference sequence). Trimming pared 4 bases from V and 5 bases from J, leaving 18 bases between. The CDR3 is made up of 15 amino acids. Combining the CDR3 with reference TRBV30 and TRBJ1-5 gives the whole variable domain SQTIHQWPATLVQPVGSPLSLECTVEGTSNPNLYWYRQAAGRGLQLLFYSVGIGQISSEVPQNLSASRPQDRQFILSSKKLLLSDSGFYLCAWKSRGTTDQPQHFGDGTRLSIL.

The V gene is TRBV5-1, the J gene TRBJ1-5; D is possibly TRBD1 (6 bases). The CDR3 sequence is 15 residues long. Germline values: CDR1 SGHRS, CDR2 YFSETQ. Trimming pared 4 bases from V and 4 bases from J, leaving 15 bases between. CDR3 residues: CASSPSSDSNQPQHF. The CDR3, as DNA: TGCGCCAGCAGCCCGAGCTCGGACAGTAATCAGCCCCAGCATTTT.

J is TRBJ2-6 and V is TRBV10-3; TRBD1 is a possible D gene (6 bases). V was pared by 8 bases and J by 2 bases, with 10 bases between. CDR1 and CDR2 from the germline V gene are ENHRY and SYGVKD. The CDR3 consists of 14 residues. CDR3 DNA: TGTGCCATCTCACAGGGAACTGGGGCCAACGTCCTGACTTTC. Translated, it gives CAISQGTGANVLTF.

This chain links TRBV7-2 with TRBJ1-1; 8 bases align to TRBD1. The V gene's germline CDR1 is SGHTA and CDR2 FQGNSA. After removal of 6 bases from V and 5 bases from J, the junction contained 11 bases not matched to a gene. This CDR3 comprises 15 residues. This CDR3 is CASRQRAGGRTEAFF. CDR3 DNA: TGTGCCAGCAGACAACGTGCAGGGGGCAGGACTGAAGCTTTCTTT.

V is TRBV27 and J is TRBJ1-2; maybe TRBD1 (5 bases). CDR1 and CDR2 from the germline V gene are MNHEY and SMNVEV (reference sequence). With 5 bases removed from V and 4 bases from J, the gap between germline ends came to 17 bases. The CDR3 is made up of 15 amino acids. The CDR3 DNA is TGTGCCAGCAGTATCCAGGGATACCTTAGCTATGGCTACACCTTC. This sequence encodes CASSIQGYLSYGYTF.

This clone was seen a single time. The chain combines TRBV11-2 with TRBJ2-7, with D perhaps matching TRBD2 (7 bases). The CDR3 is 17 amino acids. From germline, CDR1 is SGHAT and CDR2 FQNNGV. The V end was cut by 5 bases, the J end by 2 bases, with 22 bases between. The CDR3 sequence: CASSAARLSGDTYEQYF. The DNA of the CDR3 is TGTGCCAGCAGCGCCGCCCGACTAAGCGGGGACACCTACGAGCAGTACTTC.

In DNA form, the CDR3 reads TGTGCCAGTAGTATCCGCAGGGGGTCGTCCTACGAGCAGTACTTC. Translated: CASSIRRGSSYEQYF. V gene TRBV19 combines with J gene TRBJ2-7; 7 bases map to TRBD1. The CDR3 is 15 residues long. V lost 3 bases to trimming and J lost 1 base; unmatched junction nucleotides: 6. CDR1 LNHDA and CDR2 SQIVND come from the germline V gene (reference sequence).

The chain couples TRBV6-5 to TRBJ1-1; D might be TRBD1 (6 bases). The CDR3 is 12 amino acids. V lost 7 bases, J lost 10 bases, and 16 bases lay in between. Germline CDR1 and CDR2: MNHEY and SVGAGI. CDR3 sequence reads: CASTTWGGAAFF. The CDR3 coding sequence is TGTGCCAGCACCACCTGGGGGGGGGCAGCTTTCTTT.

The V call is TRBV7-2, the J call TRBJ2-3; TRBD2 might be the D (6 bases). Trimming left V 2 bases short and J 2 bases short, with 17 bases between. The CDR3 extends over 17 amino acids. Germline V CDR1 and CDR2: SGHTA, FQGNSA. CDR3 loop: CASSLKGRDFVTDTQYF. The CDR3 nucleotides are TGTGCCAGCAGCTTAAAGGGGCGGGACTTTGTCACAGATACGCAGTATTTT.

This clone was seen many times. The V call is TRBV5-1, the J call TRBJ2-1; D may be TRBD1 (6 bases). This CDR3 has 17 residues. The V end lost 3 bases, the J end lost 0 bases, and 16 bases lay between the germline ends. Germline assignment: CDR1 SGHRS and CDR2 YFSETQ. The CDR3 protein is CASSSQGLGSSYNEQFF. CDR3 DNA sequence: TGCGCCAGCAGCTCGCAGGGGCTGGGGAGCTCCTACAATGAGCAGTTCTTC.

As DNA, the CDR3 is TGTGCCAGCAGCGATACAGGGTTGGGTGAAGCTTTCTTT. Amino acid sequence: CASSDTGLGEAFF. This rearrangement joins TRBV5-6 to TRBJ1-1, with D perhaps matching TRBD1 (6 bases). Germline V CDR1 and CDR2: SGHDT, YYEEEE. This CDR3 has 13 residues. V was pared by 4 bases and J by 7 bases, with 14 bases between.

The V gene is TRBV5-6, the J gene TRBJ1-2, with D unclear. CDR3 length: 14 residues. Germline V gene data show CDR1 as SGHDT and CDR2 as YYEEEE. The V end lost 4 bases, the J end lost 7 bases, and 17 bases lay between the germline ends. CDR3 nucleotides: TGTGCCAGCAGCCCTCTCCGGGATTACGTTGGCTACACCTTC. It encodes CASSPLRDYVGYTF.

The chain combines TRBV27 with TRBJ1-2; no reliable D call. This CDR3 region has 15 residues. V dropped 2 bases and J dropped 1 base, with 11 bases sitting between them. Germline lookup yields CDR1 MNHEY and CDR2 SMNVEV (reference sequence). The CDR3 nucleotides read TGTGCCAGCAGTTTAACCCCGGCGGATAACTATGGCTACACCTTC. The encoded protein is CASSLTPADNYGYTF.

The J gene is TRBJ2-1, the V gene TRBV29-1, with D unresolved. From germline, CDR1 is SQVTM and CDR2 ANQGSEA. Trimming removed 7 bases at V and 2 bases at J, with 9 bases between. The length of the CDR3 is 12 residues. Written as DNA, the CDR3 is TGCAGCGGGAGACCTGCCTACAATGAGCAGTTCTTC. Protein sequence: CSGRPAYNEQFF.

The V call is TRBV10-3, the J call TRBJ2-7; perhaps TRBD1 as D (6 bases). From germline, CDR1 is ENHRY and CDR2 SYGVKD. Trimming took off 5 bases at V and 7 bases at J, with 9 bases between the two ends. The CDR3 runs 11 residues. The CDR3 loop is CAISNREEQYF. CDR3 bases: TGTGCCATCAGTAACAGGGAAGAGCAGTACTTC.

The CDR3 DNA is TGCGCCAGCGGACAGGGTAATGAGCAGTTCTTC. The encoded protein is CASGQGNEQFF. V is TRBV5-1 and J is TRBJ2-1; 8 bases are shared with TRBD1. V dropped 7 bases and J dropped 7; count of bases not matched to a gene: 1. CDR3 length: 11 residues. Germline V gene data show CDR1 as SGHRS and CDR2 as YFSETQ. The full variable domain, rest sourced from reference TRBV5-1 and TRBJ2-1, is KAGVTQTPRYLIKTRGQQVTLSCSPISGHRSVSWYQQTPGQGLQFLFEYFSETQRNKGNFPGRFSGRQFSNSRSEMNVSTLELGDSALYLCASGQGNEQFFGPGTRLTVL.

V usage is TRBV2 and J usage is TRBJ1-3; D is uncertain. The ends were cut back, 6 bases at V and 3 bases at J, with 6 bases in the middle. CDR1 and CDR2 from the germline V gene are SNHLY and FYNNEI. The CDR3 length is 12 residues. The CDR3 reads CASRADGNTIYF. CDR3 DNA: TGTGCCAGCAGGGCGGATGGAAACACCATATATTTT.

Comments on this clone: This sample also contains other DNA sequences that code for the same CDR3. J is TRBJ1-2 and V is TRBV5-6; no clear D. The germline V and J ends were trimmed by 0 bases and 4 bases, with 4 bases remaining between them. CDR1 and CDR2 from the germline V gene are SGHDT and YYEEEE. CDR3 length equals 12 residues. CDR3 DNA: TGTGCCAGCAGCTTGGCAGGCTATGGCTACACCTTC. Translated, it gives CASSLAGYGYTF.

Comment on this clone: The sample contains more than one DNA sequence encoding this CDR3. The CDR3 sequence is CASSLSGNQPQHF. In nucleotides, the CDR3 is TGTGCCAGCAGTTTATCCGGCAATCAGCCCCAGCATTTT. The genes are TRBV27 and TRBJ1-5; no clear D gene. The CDR3 length is 13 residues. CDR1 is MNHEY, CDR2 SMNVEV, per germline (reference sequence). V was clipped by 0 bases and J by 2 bases, with 2 bases between them.